This T cell receptor (beta chain) is from a study of OX40 agonist ivuxolimab in advanced cancers. Across the whole study: Ivuxolimab, which patients received intravenously every 2 weeks, was dosed at 0.01 to 10 mg/kg. Study-wide findings and caveats: In the expanded peripheral T cells, antigen specificity was never determined. CD4+ and CD8+ blood T cells expanded clonally by week 6 at 0.1 to 3.0 mg/kg.

Sequencing used immunoSEQ multiplex PCR; TCRdb keeps in-frame clones, though not all of them. Of about 67,000 clones in the sample, about 89% are singletons; the top ten hold just over 0.3%. This CDR3 comprises 12 residues. Note on this clone: Its cognate antigen is unknown.

This clonotype originated in an adult with an advanced solid tumor such as melanoma, head and neck, liver or kidney cancer. The V call is TRBV12-2, the J call TRBJ2-7; the table's TRBD1 call for D was not verified on the DNA. TRBV12-2 is marked as a pseudogene. The sample here was CD4+ or CD8+ T cells sorted from blood, taken in a trial of the OX40 agonist ivuxolimab. The CDR3 DNA sequence: TGTGCAAGTCGCTTTTGGACAGAAACGCAGTACTTC. This codes for CASRFWTETQYF.